These 10 T cell receptor beta chains were sequenced from one sample in a study of blood T cell repertoires in COVID-19. The protocol was immunoSEQ multiplex PCR, while the TCRdb copy is restricted to in-frame clones and leaves out a portion. This table has under 350,000 clones, approximately 86% appearing once. The sample consisted of PBMCs or T cells enriched from blood (not recorded which). The source is a woman in her thirties or forties with acute COVID-19.

The V and J genes are TRBV27 and TRBJ1-2; D remains ambiguous. Germline CDR1 is MNHEY and CDR2 is SMNVEV (reference sequence). The CDR3 has 14 amino acids. V lost 6 bases, J lost 4 bases, and 15 bases lay in between. This chain's CDR3 is CASRPLGLSYGYTF. CDR3 nucleotides: TGTGCCAGCAGGCCGCTAGGTTTGAGCTATGGCTACACCTTC.

The J gene is TRBJ2-3, the V gene TRBV29-1, with 9 bases that match TRBD2. Germline V gene lookup returns CDR1 SQVTM and CDR2 ANQGSEA. V was pared by 2 bases and J by 6 bases, with 6 bases of the junction left unmatched. The CDR3 covers 14 residues. CDR3 region: CSVEPRTSDDTQYF. The DNA for the CDR3 is TGCAGCGTTGAACCCCGGACTAGCGACGATACGCAGTATTTT.

The rearrangement links TRBV6-5 to TRBJ2-4; possibly TRBD2 for D (6 bases). The CDR3 runs to 14 residues. V dropped 5 bases and J dropped 0 bases, with 8 bases sitting between them. Germline values: CDR1 MNHEY, CDR2 SVGAGI. The CDR3 DNA reads as TGTGCCAGCAGTCCGGGACTAGCCAAAAACATTCAGTACTTC. Protein product: CASSPGLAKNIQYF.

V and J are TRBV5-1 and TRBJ2-1; 11 bases align to TRBD2. The CDR3 length is 15 residues. Germline loops: CDR1 SGHRS, CDR2 YFSETQ. V dropped 0 bases and J dropped 7; count of bases not matched to a gene: 3. The chain's CDR3 is CASSLVAGGPNEQFF. In DNA form, the CDR3 reads TGCGCCAGCAGCTTGGTAGCGGGAGGGCCAAATGAGCAGTTCTTC. Looking up the rest from reference TRBV5-1 and TRBJ2-1 gives the full variable domain: KAGVTQTPRYLIKTRGQQVTLSCSPISGHRSVSWYQQTPGQGLQFLFEYFSETQRNKGNFPGRFSGRQFSNSRSEMNVSTLELGDSALYLCASSLVAGGPNEQFFGPGTRLTVL.

CDR3: CASSLGGNDSGNTIYF. The CDR3 region has the DNA TGTGCCAGCAGCTTGGGCGGCAATGACTCTGGAAACACCATATATTTT. This chain connects TRBV5-4 to TRBJ1-3; D ambiguous. Germline V gene sequence: CDR1 SGHNT, CDR2 YYREEE (reference sequence). Trimming left V 0 bases short and J 0 bases short, with 10 bases between. The CDR3 length is 16 residues.

The rearrangement joins TRBV6-1 to TRBJ2-7; possible D gene TRBD2, 5 bases. Germline CDR1 MNHNS, CDR2 SASEGT. The CDR3 extends over 15 amino acids. Trimming left V 2 bases short and J 4 bases short, with 15 bases between. As DNA, the CDR3 is TGTGCCAGCAGTGAATTGCCCGACCGGGGTTACGAGCAGTACTTC. Translation: CASSELPDRGYEQYF.

This chain uses TRBV25-1 with TRBJ2-3; D unresolved. The CDR3 runs to 12 residues. Germline V gene data show CDR1 as MGHDK and CDR2 as SYGVNS. V gave up 6 bases and J gave up 0 bases, with 4 bases separating them. CDR3 sequence: CASSLSTDTQYF. The CDR3 nucleotides read TGTGCCAGCAGCTTAAGCACAGATACGCAGTATTTT. The full variable domain, its missing parts supplied by reference TRBV25-1 and TRBJ2-3, is EADIYQTPRYLVIGTGKKITLECSQTMGHDKMYWYQQDPGMELHLIHYSYGVNSTEKGDLSSESTVSRIRTEHFPLTLESARPSHTSQYLCASSLSTDTQYFGPGTRLTVL.

The chain combines TRBV29-1 with TRBJ1-1; the match to TRBD1 covers 12 bases. From germline, CDR1 is SQVTM and CDR2 ANQGSEA. CDR3 length equals 13 residues. V was pared by 5 bases and J by 6 bases, with 4 bases of the junction left unmatched. DNA for the CDR3: TGCAGCGTTAGTCGGGACAGGGGGCCTGAAGCTTTCTTT. It encodes CSVSRDRGPEAFF.

This chain links TRBV7-2 with TRBJ2-5; TRBD2 matches at 11 bases. Germline V gene data show CDR1 as SGHTA and CDR2 as FQGNSA. This CDR3 is 15 amino acids long. Trimming cost V 3 bases and J 4 bases; bases outside gene matches: 4. DNA for the CDR3: TGTGCCAGCAGCTTCAGACTAGCGGGGAGAGAGACCCAGTACTTC. Encoded protein: CASSFRLAGRETQYF.

The chain uses TRBV18 and TRBJ2-2, with D perhaps TRBD1 (6 bases). This CDR3 comprises 15 residues. The germline V gene has CDR1 KGHSH and CDR2 LQKENI. V lost 2 bases, J lost 0 bases, and 7 bases lay in between. The CDR3 here is CASSPGTPNTGELFF. The CDR3 DNA sequence: TGTGCCAGCTCACCAGGGACACCGAACACCGGGGAGCTGTTTTTT. Combining the CDR3 with reference TRBV18 and TRBJ2-2 gives the whole variable domain NAGVMQNPRHLVRRRGQEARLRCSPMKGHSHVYWYRQLPEEGLKFMVYLQKENIIDESGMPKERFSAEFPKEGPSILRIQQVVRGDSAAYFCASSPGTPNTGELFFGEGSRLTVL.